This paragraph covers one T cell receptor beta chain sequence. Its antigen is currently unknown. From germline, CDR1 is LGHDT and CDR2 YNNKEL (reference sequence). V lost 5 bases and J lost 4; bases outside the gene matches: 9. The CDR3 consists of 16 residues. The library protocol tagged each TCR cDNA with a unique molecular identifier. From the 5' RACE reads, TCRdb called clonotypes with MiXCR, one entry per CDR3 protein. The sample has some 5,100 distinct CDR3 sequences; roughly 13% are singletons. The sample comes from a study of spatial heterogeneity in lung cancer. Study background: Alpha-chain sequences were consistently detected in smaller numbers than beta-chain sequences.

Study-wide results and caveats: Coverage was estimated at roughly 7.2% of tumor T cells for alpha chains and 13% for beta chains. Tracking of tumor mutation counts was seen in expanded intratumoral alpha and beta TCR counts. Quantities of ubiquitous and regional expanded TCRs paralleled ubiquitous and regional nonsynonymous mutations, respectively.

As to time point: sample taken at primary tumor resection. Here the sequenced sample was lung tumor tissue, taken at surgery. The TCR sequence derives from a female donor with early-stage non-small cell lung cancer. This chain uses TRBV3-1 with TRBJ2-1; 9 nucleotides match TRBD2. The CDR3 coding sequence is TGTGCCAGCAGCTTACTTGGAGCGGGAGGTTACAATGAGCAGTTCTTC. Residues: CASSLLGAGGYNEQFF.